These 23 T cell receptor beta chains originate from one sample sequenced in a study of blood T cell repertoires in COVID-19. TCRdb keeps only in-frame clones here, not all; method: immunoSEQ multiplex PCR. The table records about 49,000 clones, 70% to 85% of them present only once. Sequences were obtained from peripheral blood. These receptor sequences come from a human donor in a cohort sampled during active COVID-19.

CDR3 sequence: CASGLPSGRAVSYNEQFF. The CDR3 nucleotides read TGTGCTAGTGGTTTGCCCAGCGGGAGGGCGGTGTCCTACAATGAGCAGTTCTTC. The chain employs TRBV12-5 and TRBJ2-1, with TRBD2 matching over 10 bases. Germline V gives CDR1 LGHNT, CDR2 FRNRAP. The CDR3 runs 18 residues. V dropped 2 bases and J dropped 1; count of bases not matched to a gene: 8. The full variable domain, completed using reference TRBV12-5 and TRBJ2-1, is DARVTQTPRHKVTEMGQEVTMRCQPILGHNTVFWYRQTMMQGLELLAYFRNRAPLDDSGMPKDRFSAEMPDATLATLKIQPSEPRDSAVYFCASGLPSGRAVSYNEQFFGPGTRLTVL.

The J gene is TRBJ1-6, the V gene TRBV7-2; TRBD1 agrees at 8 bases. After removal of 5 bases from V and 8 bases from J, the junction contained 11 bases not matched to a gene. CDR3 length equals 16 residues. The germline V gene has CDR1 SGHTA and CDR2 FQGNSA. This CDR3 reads CASSLGQGGIYSPLHF. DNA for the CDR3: TGTGCCAGCAGCCTCGGACAGGGTGGAATTTATTCACCCCTCCACTTT.

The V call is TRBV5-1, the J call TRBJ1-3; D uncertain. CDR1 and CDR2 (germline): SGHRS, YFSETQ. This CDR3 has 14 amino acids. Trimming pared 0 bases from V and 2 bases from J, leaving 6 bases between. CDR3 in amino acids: CASSLGGPGNTIYF. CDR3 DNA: TGCGCCAGCAGCTTGGGAGGGCCTGGAAACACCATATATTTT.

The CDR3 spells CASSRQDNYGYTF. CDR3 sequence (DNA): TGTGCCAGCTCGCGCCAGGATAACTATGGCTACACCTTC. This chain joins TRBV18 and TRBJ1-2; D is ambiguous. Trimming removed 6 bases at V and 1 base at J, with 9 bases between. The germline CDR1 and CDR2 sequences are KGHSH and LQKENI. The length of the CDR3 is 13 residues.

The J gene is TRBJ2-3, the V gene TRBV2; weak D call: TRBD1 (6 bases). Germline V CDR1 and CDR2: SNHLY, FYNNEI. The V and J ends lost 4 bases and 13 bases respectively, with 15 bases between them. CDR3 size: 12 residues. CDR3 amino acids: CASSVQGPREYF. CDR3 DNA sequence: TGTGCCAGCAGTGTTCAGGGGCCTCGGGAGTATTTT.

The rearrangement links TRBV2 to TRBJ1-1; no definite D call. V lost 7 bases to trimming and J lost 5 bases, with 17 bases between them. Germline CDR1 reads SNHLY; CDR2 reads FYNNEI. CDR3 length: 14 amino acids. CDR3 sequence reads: CASTGLFVSTEAFF. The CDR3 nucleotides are TGTGCCAGCACTGGACTTTTTGTGTCGACTGAAGCTTTCTTT.

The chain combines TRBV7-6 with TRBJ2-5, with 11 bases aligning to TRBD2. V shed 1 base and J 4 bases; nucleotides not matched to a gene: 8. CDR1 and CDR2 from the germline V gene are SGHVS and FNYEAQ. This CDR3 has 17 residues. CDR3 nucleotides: TGTGCCAGCAGCTTAGGGGTAGCGGGGGGGCGTGGAGAGACCCAGTACTTC. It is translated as CASSLGVAGGRGETQYF.

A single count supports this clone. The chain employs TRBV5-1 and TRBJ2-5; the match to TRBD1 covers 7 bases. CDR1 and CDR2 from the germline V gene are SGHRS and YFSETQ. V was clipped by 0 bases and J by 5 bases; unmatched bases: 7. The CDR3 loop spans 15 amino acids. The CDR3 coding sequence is TGCGCCAGCAGCTTGGGCCAGGGGGTTCGGGAGACCCAGTACTTC. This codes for CASSLGQGVRETQYF.

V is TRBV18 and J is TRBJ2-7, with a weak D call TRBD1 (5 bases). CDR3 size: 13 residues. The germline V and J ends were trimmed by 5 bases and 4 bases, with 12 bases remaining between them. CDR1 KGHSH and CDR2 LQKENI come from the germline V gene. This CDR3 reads CASSAWQGYEQYF. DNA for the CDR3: TGTGCCAGCTCAGCCTGGCAGGGATACGAGCAGTACTTC.

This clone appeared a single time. CDR3 nucleotide sequence: TGTGCCACCAGCCAGGATGGCGGGAGCTACAATGAGCAGTTCTTC. The encoded protein is CATSQDGGSYNEQFF. This chain links TRBV24-1 with TRBJ2-1; TRBD2 agrees at 7 bases. Germline values: CDR1 KGHDR, CDR2 SFDVKD. V lost 7 bases, J lost 3 bases, and 8 bases stayed unmatched. The CDR3 is 15 amino acids.

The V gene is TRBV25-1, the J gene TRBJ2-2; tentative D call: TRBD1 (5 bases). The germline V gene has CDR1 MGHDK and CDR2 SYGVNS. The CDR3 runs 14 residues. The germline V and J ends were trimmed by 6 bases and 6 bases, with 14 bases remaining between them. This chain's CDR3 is CASSDDRVSGELFF. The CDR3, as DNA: TGTGCCAGCAGCGACGACAGAGTCTCCGGGGAGCTGTTTTTT.

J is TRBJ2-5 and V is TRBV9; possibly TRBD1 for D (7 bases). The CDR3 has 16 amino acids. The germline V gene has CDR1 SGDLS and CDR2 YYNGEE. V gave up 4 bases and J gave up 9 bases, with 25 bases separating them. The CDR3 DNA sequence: TGTGCCAGCAGCTTAAAAGGGGGGACAGCCCTGGAGGCCCAGTACTTC. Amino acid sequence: CASSLKGGTALEAQYF.

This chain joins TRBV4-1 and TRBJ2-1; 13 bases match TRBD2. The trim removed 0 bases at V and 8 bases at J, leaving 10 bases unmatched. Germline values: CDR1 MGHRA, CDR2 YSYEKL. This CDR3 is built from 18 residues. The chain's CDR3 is CASSQDQLGLAGRDEQFF. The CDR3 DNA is TGCGCCAGCAGCCAAGATCAATTGGGACTAGCGGGACGGGATGAGCAGTTCTTC.

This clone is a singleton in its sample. CDR3 sequence: CASSWGETGELFF. CDR3 DNA: TGTGCCAGCAGTTGGGGGGAGACCGGGGAGCTGTTTTTT. The gene calls are TRBV7-9 and TRBJ2-2; TRBD2 might be the D (6 bases). CDR3 size: 13 residues. Germline CDR1 SEHNR, CDR2 FQNEAQ (reference sequence). V shed 6 bases and J shed 5 bases, with 10 bases lying between them.

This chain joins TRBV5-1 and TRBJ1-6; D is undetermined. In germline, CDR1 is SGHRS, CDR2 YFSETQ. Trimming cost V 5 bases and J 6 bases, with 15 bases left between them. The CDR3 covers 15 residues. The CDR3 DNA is TGCGCCAGCAGACTCGAGGGTGGTGGTAATTCACCCCTCCACTTT. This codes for CASRLEGGGNSPLHF.

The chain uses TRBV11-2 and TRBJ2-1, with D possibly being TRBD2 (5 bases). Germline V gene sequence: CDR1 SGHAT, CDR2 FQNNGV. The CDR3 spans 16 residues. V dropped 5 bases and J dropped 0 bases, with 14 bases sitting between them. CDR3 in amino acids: CASSPIAGSSYNEQFF. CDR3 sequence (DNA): TGTGCCAGCAGCCCCATAGCTGGGAGCTCCTACAATGAGCAGTTCTTC.

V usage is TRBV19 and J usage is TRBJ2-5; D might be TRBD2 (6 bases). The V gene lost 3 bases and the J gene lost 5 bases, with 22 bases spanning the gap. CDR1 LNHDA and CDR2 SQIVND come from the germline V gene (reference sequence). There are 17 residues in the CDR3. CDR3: CASSMGGPGISGETQYF. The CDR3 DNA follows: TGTGCCAGTAGTATGGGAGGCCCCGGGATCAGTGGCGAGACCCAGTACTTC.

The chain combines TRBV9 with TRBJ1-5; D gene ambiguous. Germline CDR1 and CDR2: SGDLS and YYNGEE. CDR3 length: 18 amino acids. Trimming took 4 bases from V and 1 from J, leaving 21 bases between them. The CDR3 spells CASSLHREGRESNQPQHF. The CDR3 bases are TGTGCCAGCAGCCTCCACCGGGAGGGAAGGGAAAGCAATCAGCCCCAGCATTTT.

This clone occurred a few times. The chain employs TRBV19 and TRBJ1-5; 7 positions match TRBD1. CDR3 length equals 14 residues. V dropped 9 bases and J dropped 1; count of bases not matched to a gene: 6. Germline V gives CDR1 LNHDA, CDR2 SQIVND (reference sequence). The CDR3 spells CASQYRGSNQPQHF. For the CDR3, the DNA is TGTGCCAGCCAATACAGGGGAAGCAATCAGCCCCAGCATTTT.

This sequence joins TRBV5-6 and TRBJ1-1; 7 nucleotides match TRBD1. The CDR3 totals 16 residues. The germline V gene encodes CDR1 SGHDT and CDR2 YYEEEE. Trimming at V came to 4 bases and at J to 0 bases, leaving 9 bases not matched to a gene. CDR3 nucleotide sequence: TGTGCCAGCAGCCGGGGAAACACAGGGGTGAACACTGAAGCTTTCTTT. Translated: CASSRGNTGVNTEAFF.

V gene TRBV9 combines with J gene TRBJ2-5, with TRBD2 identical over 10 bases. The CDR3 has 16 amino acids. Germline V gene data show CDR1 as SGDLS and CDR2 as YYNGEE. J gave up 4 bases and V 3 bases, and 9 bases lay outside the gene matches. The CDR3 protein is CASSEGLARRSETQYF. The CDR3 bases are TGTGCCAGCAGCGAGGGACTAGCGAGACGGTCAGAGACCCAGTACTTC.

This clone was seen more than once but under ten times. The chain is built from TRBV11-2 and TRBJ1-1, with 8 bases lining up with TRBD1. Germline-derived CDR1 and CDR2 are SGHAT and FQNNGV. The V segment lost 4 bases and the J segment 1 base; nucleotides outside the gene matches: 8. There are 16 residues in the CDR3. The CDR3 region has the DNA TGTGCCAGCAGCTCGACTCGGACAGGGAGGAACACTGAAGCTTTCTTT. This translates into CASSSTRTGRNTEAFF.

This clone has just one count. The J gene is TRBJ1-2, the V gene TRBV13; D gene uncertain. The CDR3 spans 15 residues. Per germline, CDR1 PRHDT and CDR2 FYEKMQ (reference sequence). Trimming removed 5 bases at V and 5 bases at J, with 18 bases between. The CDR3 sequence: CASSNTRALWYGYTF. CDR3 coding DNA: TGTGCCAGCAGCAATACTAGGGCCTTGTGGTATGGCTACACCTTC. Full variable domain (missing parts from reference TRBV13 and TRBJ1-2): AAGVIQSPRHLIKEKRETATLKCYPIPRHDTVYWYQQGPGQDPQFLISFYEKMQSDKGSIPDRFSAQQFSDYHSELNMSSLELGDSALYFCASSNTRALWYGYTFGSGTRLTVV.